This TCR beta chain was found in a study of T cell responses to AZD1222 COVID-19 vaccine. General observations from the study: White British ancestry dominated among donors, who included more females, and clonal diversity was possibly underestimated. Seropositive status at baseline applied to only a handful of AZD1222 recipients.

TCRdb's copy holds only in-frame clones and misses some; the assay was immunoSEQ multiplex PCR. The sample holds tens of thousands of clones, about 91% seen once. CDR1 is MNHNS, CDR2 SASEGT, per germline. This CDR3 contains 17 residues. Trimming cost V 1 base and J 0 bases, with 10 bases left between them. For this clone: Its antigen is as yet unknown.

The receptor's source is an adult in good health. The sequenced sample was peripheral blood, obtained on day 0 of AZD1222 vaccination. The chain joins TRBV6-1 to TRBJ2-6, with TRBD1 as a possible D gene (5 bases). CDR3 in DNA: TGTGCCAGCAGTGAAGGGGGCAGCCACTCTGGGGCCAACGTCCTGACTTTC. As protein: CASSEGGSHSGANVLTF.